The source of this TCR beta chain is a study of cytomegalovirus exposure and HLA in healthy donors. Study results and limitations: In a later analysis, HLA-associated beta chains showed higher expansion and lower generation probabilities than comparable chains. The study labeled under 200 TCR beta chains cytomegalovirus-associated.

Amplification used 60 Vbeta primers and 13 Jbeta primers. Sequenced by immunoSEQ multiplex PCR; TCRdb stores in-frame clones only, minus some. The sample includes some 160,000 clones, about 78% of them seen just once. In regard to this clone: As yet, its antigen is unknown.

Sequenced material: PBMCs. This clonotype originated in a man aged 40-49 years in good health and CMV-seronegative.

In DNA, the CDR3 is TGCGCCAGCAGCCAAGAACAGTCTGGAGGAGCTTTCTTT. Translating gives CASSQEQSGGAFF. The V gene is TRBV4-1, the J gene TRBJ1-1; D ambiguous. This CDR3 spans 13 amino acids. Germline lookup yields CDR1 MGHRA and CDR2 YSYEKL. With 0 bases removed from V and 10 bases from J, the gap between germline ends came to 12 bases.